The 30 T cell receptor beta chains below come from one sample, sequenced in a study of CD8 T cells in Susac syndrome. RNA was extracted with the RNeasy kit, and a quantity of about 0.45 to 1 ug was reverse transcribed using random hexamers. TCRdb ran MiXCR on the immunoSEQ multiplex PCR reads and lists one entry per CDR3 protein. The sample contains almost 450,000 distinct CDR3 sequences, 75% to 90% of which appear only once. The sequenced material came from CD8+ T cells from PBMCs. These receptors were obtained from a human donor with multiple sclerosis.

The rearrangement joins TRBV28 to TRBJ2-1, with 11 bases lining up with TRBD1. V was pared by 1 base and J by 8 bases, with 7 bases of the junction left unmatched. Per germline, CDR1 MDHEN and CDR2 SYDVKM. CDR3 length: 16 amino acids. CDR3: CASSLLDRGREDEQFF. DNA of the CDR3: TGTGCCAGCAGTTTATTGGACAGGGGGCGTGAGGATGAGCAGTTCTTC.

This clonotype was observed once. The chain has TRBV27 and TRBJ2-7, with D unclear. The CDR3 spans 13 residues. V lost 3 bases and J 7 bases, leaving 13 bases between the germline ends. Looked up from germline, CDR1 is MNHEY and CDR2 is SMNVEV (reference sequence). Written as DNA, the CDR3 is TGTGCCAGCAGTTTTGGGAAGGTCTGGGAGCAGTACTTC. It specifies CASSFGKVWEQYF.

J is TRBJ1-1 and V is TRBV4-1, with D unclear. The CDR3 extends over 12 amino acids. The V gene lost 6 bases and the J gene lost 7 bases, with 12 bases spanning the gap. Germline-derived CDR1 and CDR2 are MGHRA and YSYEKL. This CDR3 is CASSRGMVEAFF. For the CDR3, the DNA is TGCGCCAGCAGTCGGGGAATGGTTGAAGCTTTCTTT.

This clonotype was recorded once. The rearrangement links TRBV10-3 to TRBJ1-1; TRBD1 matches at 8 bases. This CDR3 contains 13 residues. Losses at the gene ends were 8 bases for V and 0 bases for J; bases not matched to a gene: 2. Germline V gives CDR1 ENHRY, CDR2 SYGVKD. CDR3 coding DNA: TGTGCCATCTCGACAGGGGTGAACACTGAAGCTTTCTTT. Translating it yields CAISTGVNTEAFF.

V usage is TRBV14 and J usage is TRBJ1-2; D gene unclear. The length of the CDR3 is 14 residues. Trimming left V 0 bases short and J 8 bases short, with 13 bases between. The V gene's germline CDR1 is SGHDN and CDR2 FVKESK. In nucleotides, the CDR3 is TGTGCCAGCAGCCAAGATACGCCCTACCTAGGCTACACCTTC. Translated: CASSQDTPYLGYTF. The variable domain in full, completed from reference TRBV14 and TRBJ1-2, reads EAGVTQFPSHSVIEKGQTVTLRCDPISGHDNLYWYRRVMGKEIKFLLHFVKESKQDESGMPNNRFLAERTGGTYSTLKVQPAELEDSGVYFCASSQDTPYLGYTFGSGTRLTVV.

This chain links TRBV19 with TRBJ2-3; D call uncertain. The germline V gene has CDR1 LNHDA and CDR2 SQIVND (reference sequence). The CDR3 contains 14 residues. Deletions cut 1 base from V and 4 bases from J, with 9 bases between. CDR3 DNA sequence: TGTGCCAGTAGTATAGGAGTGCTGGCAGATACGCAGTATTTT. Amino acids: CASSIGVLADTQYF.

The CDR3 loop reads CASSLLGDRGGGYTF. The CDR3 DNA reads TGTGCCAGCAGCTTACTAGGGGACAGGGGAGGTGGCTACACCTTC. The J gene is TRBJ1-2, the V gene TRBV7-9; 10 bases are shared with TRBD1. Germline V lookup: CDR1 SEHNR, CDR2 FQNEAQ (reference sequence). J gave up 7 bases and V 2 bases, and 7 bases lay outside the gene matches. This CDR3 comprises 15 residues.

J is TRBJ2-5 and V is TRBV12-3 or TRBV12-4; 12 nucleotides match TRBD2. With V trimmed by 6 bases and J by 4 bases, 9 bases remained unmatched. The CDR3 runs 16 residues. This CDR3 reads CASSPTSGGSAETQYF. In nucleotides, the CDR3 is TGTGCCAGCAGCCCGACTAGCGGGGGATCGGCAGAGACCCAGTACTTC.

The table lists this clonotype with a count of one. The chain combines TRBV7-9 with TRBJ2-1, with 14 bases lining up with TRBD2. Germline V lookup: CDR1 SEHNR, CDR2 FQNEAQ (reference sequence). This CDR3 contains 17 residues. With 4 bases clipped from V and 2 bases from J, the junction kept 4 bases outside the gene matches. CDR3 coding DNA: TGTGCCAGCAGCTCACGGGGACTAGCGGGGGCCTACAATGAGCAGTTCTTC. Its protein product is CASSSRGLAGAYNEQFF.

This clonotype was seen once. The chain has TRBV6-1 and TRBJ2-7; TRBD2 aligns across 10 bases. The CDR3 contains 16 residues. Germline CDR1 reads MNHNS; CDR2 reads SASEGT. V shed 2 bases, J shed 1 base, and the junction held 5 bases outside the gene matches. DNA of the CDR3: TGTGCCAGCAGTGAACTAGCGGGAGACTATTCCTACGAGCAGTACTTC. Amino acids: CASSELAGDYSYEQYF.

The chain couples TRBV2 to TRBJ2-1; 9 bases agree with TRBD1. Trimming took 7 bases from V and 8 from J; bases not matched to a gene: 6. Germline CDR1 is SNHLY and CDR2 is FYNNEI. The CDR3 has 13 residues. The CDR3 sequence is CASTGQGPHEQFF. CDR3 sequence (DNA): TGTGCCAGCACAGGACAGGGGCCCCATGAGCAGTTCTTC.

This chain joins TRBV30 and TRBJ2-7; the D gene is possibly TRBD2 (6 bases). CDR3 size: 15 residues. The germline V gene has CDR1 GTSNPN and CDR2 SVGIG (reference sequence). V was trimmed by 3 bases and J by 5 bases, leaving 20 bases between them. Here the CDR3 DNA reads TGTGCCTGGAGCCTACGAGGAGGGTTTGGCCACGAGCAGTACTTC. Protein sequence: CAWSLRGGFGHEQYF.

The CDR3 region has the DNA TGTGCCAGCAGCGTAGAAGGGGTAGAGAATGAGCAGTTCTTC. Translation gives CASSVEGVENEQFF. V is TRBV9 and J is TRBJ2-1; maybe TRBD1 (5 bases). Germline CDR1 is SGDLS and CDR2 is YYNGEE. The CDR3 is 14 amino acids. V was pared by 0 bases and J by 7 bases, with 11 bases between.

In this sample, this clonotype turned up once. CDR3 nucleotides: TGCGCCAGCAGCTTGTACACATCTAACTATGGCTACACCTTC. This codes for CASSLYTSNYGYTF. The rearrangement links TRBV5-1 to TRBJ1-2; D is unclear. The CDR3 runs to 14 residues. Trimming left V 1 base short and J 0 bases short, with 7 bases between. The germline CDR1 and CDR2 sequences are SGHRS and YFSETQ.

This chain connects TRBV4-1 to TRBJ2-2; 11 nucleotides agree with TRBD2. V lost 1 base, J lost 6 bases, and 4 bases stayed unmatched. CDR1 and CDR2 from the germline V gene are MGHRA and YSYEKL. This CDR3 has 16 amino acids. CDR3 sequence (DNA): TGCGCCAGCAGCCAAGTTCTAGCGGGAGGATCCGGGGAGCTGTTTTTT. Protein product: CASSQVLAGGSGELFF.

This sequence joins TRBV19 and TRBJ2-2; possible D gene TRBD1, 7 bases. Trimming removed 5 bases from V and 6 bases from J, with 19 bases in between. This CDR3 has 16 residues. Looked up from germline, CDR1 is LNHDA and CDR2 is SQIVND (reference sequence). CDR3 in DNA: TGTGCCAGTAGTCCCGGGGGACAGCGGCCCCCCGGGGAGCTGTTTTTT. It yields the protein CASSPGGQRPPGELFF.

The chain recombines TRBV4-1 with TRBJ1-5; D ambiguous. V lost 1 base and J lost 1, with 11 bases in between. The CDR3 spans 16 residues. Germline assignment: CDR1 MGHRA and CDR2 YSYEKL. The CDR3 bases are TGCGCCAGCAGCCAAGCTTTAGGATTCAGCAATCAGCCCCAGCATTTT. It specifies CASSQALGFSNQPQHF.

V is TRBV4-1 and J is TRBJ1-2, with TRBD1 matching 7 bases. The CDR3 length is 15 residues. Looked up from germline, CDR1 is MGHRA and CDR2 is YSYEKL. Trimming at V came to 0 bases and at J to 8 bases, leaving 9 bases not matched to a gene. CDR3 protein: CASSQDLGGQGGYTF. CDR3 DNA sequence: TGCGCCAGCAGCCAAGATTTAGGGGGCCAGGGAGGCTACACCTTC.

The J gene is TRBJ1-5, the V gene TRBV5-6; D is uncertain. V was pared by 0 bases and J by 0 bases, with 16 bases between. The length of the CDR3 is 18 residues. Germline V gives CDR1 SGHDT, CDR2 YYEEEE. The DNA of the CDR3 is TGTGCCAGCAGCTTGGCGAGAGGCCTACTTTATAGCAATCAGCCCCAGCATTTT. It codes for CASSLARGLLYSNQPQHF.

This clonotype was picked up a small number of times. This chain uses TRBV25-1 with TRBJ1-1; D gene ambiguous. The CDR3 runs to 13 residues. Trimming left V 3 bases short and J 3 bases short, with 8 bases between. CDR1 MGHDK and CDR2 SYGVNS come from the germline V gene. CDR3 nucleotide sequence: TGTGCCAGCAGTGATAGGGCGTACACTGAAGCTTTCTTT. Translated: CASSDRAYTEAFF.

The genes are TRBV5-1 and TRBJ2-7; D gene ambiguous. The CDR3 is 15 amino acids. The ends were cut back, 0 bases at V and 2 bases at J, with 12 bases in the middle. CDR1 SGHRS and CDR2 YFSETQ come from the germline V gene. As DNA, the CDR3 is TGCGCCAGCAGCTTGGTTTTCGGGTCCCCCTACGAGCAGTACTTC. Protein: CASSLVFGSPYEQYF.

The chain joins TRBV7-8 to TRBJ2-3; TRBD2 aligns across 12 bases. The germline CDR1 and CDR2 sequences are SGHVS and FQNEAQ. J lost 0 bases, V lost 1 base, and 2 bases had no gene match. This CDR3 has 17 residues. The CDR3 spells CASSLVGLAGSTDTQYF. The CDR3 DNA follows: TGTGCCAGCAGCTTAGTCGGACTAGCGGGGAGCACAGATACGCAGTATTTT.

The V call is TRBV7-9, the J call TRBJ2-5; the match to TRBD2 covers 15 bases. This CDR3 has 17 amino acids. The ends lost 5 bases at V and 4 bases at J; junction bases unmatched: 8. Germline-derived CDR1 and CDR2 are SEHNR and FQNEAQ (reference sequence). CDR3 nucleotides: TGTGCCAGCAGCCCTGGACTAGCGGGAGGGCCATCAGAGACCCAGTACTTC. This sequence encodes CASSPGLAGGPSETQYF.

The chain links TRBV20-1 to TRBJ2-2, with D maybe TRBD1 (6 bases). Germline-derived CDR1 and CDR2 are DFQATT and SNEGSKA (reference sequence). The CDR3 has 12 amino acids. Trimming took 6 bases from V and 1 from J, leaving 6 bases between them. CDR3 residues: CSAGQNTGELFF. The CDR3 bases are TGCAGTGCGGGACAGAACACCGGGGAGCTGTTTTTT.

The rearrangement uses TRBV28 and TRBJ2-1, with D perhaps TRBD1 (6 bases). Germline V CDR1 and CDR2: MDHEN, SYDVKM. The CDR3 is made up of 16 amino acids. Trimming removed 3 bases at V and 0 bases at J, with 12 bases between. The CDR3 nucleotides read TGTGCCAGCAGTTTTGGGACAACCTCCTCCTACAATGAGCAGTTCTTC. As protein: CASSFGTTSSYNEQFF.

The chain carries TRBV20-1 and TRBJ2-5; 10 bases map to TRBD2. Germline V lookup: CDR1 DFQATT, CDR2 SNEGSKA (reference sequence). The CDR3 is 16 residues long. With V trimmed by 3 bases and J by 3 bases, 10 bases remained unmatched. CDR3 nucleotide sequence: TGCAGTGCTAGGAGCCGAGAGGGACTAGCGAAAGAGACCCAGTACTTC. Its translation is CSARSREGLAKETQYF.

This chain connects TRBV2 to TRBJ1-1; D is unclear. This CDR3 region has 15 residues. Trimming pared 2 bases from V and 1 base from J, leaving 11 bases between. CDR1 and CDR2 from the germline V gene are SNHLY and FYNNEI. CDR3 sequence reads: CASSESVGQNTEAFF. As DNA, the CDR3 is TGTGCCAGCAGTGAAAGTGTAGGCCAGAACACTGAAGCTTTCTTT. The full variable domain, completed using reference TRBV2 and TRBJ1-1, is EPEVTQTPSHQVTQMGQEVILRCVPISNHLYFYWYRQILGQKVEFLVSFYNNEISEKSEIFDDQFSVERPDGSNFTLKIRSTKLEDSAMYFCASSESVGQNTEAFFGQGTRLTVV.

The chain is built from TRBV10-3 and TRBJ2-1, with D unresolved. Trimming stripped 2 bases from V and 9 bases from J, with 23 bases between. Per the germline V gene, CDR1 is ENHRY and CDR2 is SYGVKD. The CDR3 has 17 amino acids. CDR3 amino acids: CAISEPLLAAPASEQFF. The CDR3 region has the DNA TGTGCCATCAGTGAGCCGCTACTCGCGGCCCCCGCCAGTGAGCAGTTCTTC.

This sequence joins TRBV4-1 and TRBJ2-1, with 10 bases aligning to TRBD2. The germline CDR1 and CDR2 sequences are MGHRA and YSYEKL. The CDR3 spans 16 residues. V gave up 0 bases and J gave up 3 bases; unmatched junction bases: 2. The CDR3 DNA is TGCGCCAGCAGCCAAGATGGGACTAGCGACTACAATGAGCAGTTCTTC. Translated: CASSQDGTSDYNEQFF.

This CDR3 reads CASSYVTIGTGELFF. CDR3 DNA: TGTGCCAGCAGTTACGTCACTATTGGCACCGGGGAGCTGTTTTTT. This chain links TRBV6-2 or TRBV6-3 with TRBJ2-2; D uncertain. The germline V gene has CDR1 MNHEY and CDR2 SVGEGT. V shed 2 bases and J shed 4 bases, with 11 bases lying between them. The CDR3 extends over 15 amino acids.